This TCR beta chain was profiled in a study of T cell responses to AZD1222 COVID-19 vaccine. Study findings and constraints: Females made up more of the donors, who were largely white British, and clonal diversity may have come out too low.

A word on this clone: Its antigen is still unknown.

This CDR3 comprises 13 residues. Germline CDR1 and CDR2: SGHTA and FQGTGA. V was pared by 3 bases and J by 3 bases, with 8 bases between. Clones were read by immunoSEQ multiplex PCR, and TCRdb kept only the in-frame ones, dropping some. The profile shows approximately 150,000 clones, 90% to 95% of them singletons. This clonotype was obtained from an adult who received the AZD1222 COVID-19 vaccine. The material sequenced was peripheral blood, taken 28 days after the second AZD1222 dose. The chain carries TRBV7-3 and TRBJ1-1; D is possibly TRBD1 (5 bases). The CDR3 sequence: CASSLGEDTEAFF. The CDR3 region has the DNA TGTGCCAGCAGCTTGGGGGAGGACACTGAAGCTTTCTTT.